The rows below give T cell receptor beta chains drawn from one sample of a study of CD8+CD57+ T cells in acquired aplastic anemia. TCRdb reprocessed the reads via MiXCR and lists one record per CDR3 protein. Among hundreds of thousands of distinct CDR3 sequences listed, roughly 68% were seen once. The material sequenced was sorted CD4+, CD8+, or CD8+CD57+ T cells (not recorded which) from PBMCs. The receptors were gathered from a human donor in good health, serving as a control. Each CDR3 is given with its conserved first and last residue. Each record gives: D gene, clone size, J gene, V gene, CDR3 DNA, CDR3 protein. The D gene is left open where the match is weak. Some rows have no size entry. The others give once, few or many, or a class for an expanded clone.

.	.	TRBJ1-2	TRBV20-1	TGCAGTGCCAGCAGGTTTTACACCTACACCTTC	CSASRFYTYTF
.	.	TRBJ1-2	TRBV7-2	TGTGCCAGCGGTTCCCAGTTCTCTGGCTACACCTTC	CASGSQFSGYTF
.	many	TRBJ1-3	TRBV7-2	TGTGCCAGCAGCCCCATTGGAAACACCATATATTTT	CASSPIGNTIYF
.	.	TRBJ2-7	TRBV6-6	TGTGCCAGCACGGGGCCCTCCTACGAGCAGTACTTC	CASTGPSYEQYF
.	.	TRBJ1-1	TRBV7-3	TGTGCCAGCACCCTGGGGCCGAACACTGAAGCTTTCTTT	CASTLGPNTEAFF
.	.	TRBJ1-5	TRBV19	TGTGCCATCAGCACGGAAGGTGGCAATCCACCCCAGCATTTT	CAISTEGGNPPQHF
TRBD1	many	TRBJ2-1	TRBV6-1	TGTGCCAGCAGTAGTTCGGGGACAGGTGAGCAGTTCTTC	CASSSSGTGEQFF
.	.	TRBJ2-1	TRBV20-1	TGCAGTGCTAGGGCGCGAACCGTACTTGAGCAGTTCTTC	CSARARTVLEQFF
.	many	TRBJ2-2	TRBV29-1	TGCAGCGTTGTTGTAGGTACCGGGGAGCTGTTTTTT	CSVVVGTGELFF
TRBD1	.	TRBJ2-5	TRBV10-1	TGTGCCGGCAAGGGACAGGGGACGGGGGAGACCCAGTACTTC	CAGKGQGTGETQYF
TRBD1	many	TRBJ2-7	TRBV12-3/TRBV12-4	TGTGCCAGCAGTTTTCGGGGACAGGGCGGTTCTTCTCTAGAGCAGTACTTC	CASSFRGQGGSSLEQYF
.	.	TRBJ2-2	TRBV7-2	TGTGCCAGCAGCCCTGGCAGGGCGGGGAATGGGGACCTGTTTTTT	CASSPGRAGNGDLFF
.	many	TRBJ1-5	TRBV4-3	TGCGCCAGCAGCCAAGATGGTGTTCAGCCCCAGCATTTT	CASSQDGVQPQHF
.	.	TRBJ1-1	TRBV5-1	TGCGCCAGCAGCTTAGGTTCAAGGAACACTGAAGCTTTCTTT	CASSLGSRNTEAFF
.	.	TRBJ1-6	TRBV7-6	TGTGCCAGCAGCACGAGCAGGGGTCCCTATAATTCACCCCTCCACTTT	CASSTSRGPYNSPLHF
.	many	TRBJ2-5	TRBV6-6	TGTGCCAGCAGTTACGTGGCAGGGGACGTTAAAGAGACCCAGTACTTC	CASSYVAGDVKETQYF
TRBD2	.	TRBJ2-3	TRBV20-1	TGCAGTGCCGCTACTAGCGGGGGGGAGGATACGCAGTATTTT	CSAATSGGEDTQYF
.	.	TRBJ1-1	TRBV5-1	TGTGCCAGCAGCTTAGGGCGCGCGGCGAACACTGAAGCTTTCTTT	CASSLGRAANTEAFF
.	.	TRBJ2-7	TRBV12-5	TGTGGTAGTGGGAGAGAATACGAGCAGTACTTC	CGSGREYEQYF
TRBD2	.	TRBJ2-3	TRBV14	TGTGCCAGCAGCCAGTGGACTAGCGGCAGCACAGATACGCAGTATTTT	CASSQWTSGSTDTQYF
.	.	TRBJ2-7	TRBV14	TGTGCCAGGAGCCGGTCCTACGAGCAGTACTTC	CARSRSYEQYF
.	.	TRBJ2-3	TRBV12-3/TRBV12-4	TGTGCCAGCAGCTTCATGACAGAGACAGATACGCAGTATTTT	CASSFMTETDTQYF
.	.	TRBJ1-1	TRBV20-1	TGCAGTGCTAGCGATATTGGAGGAAAGAACCTTGAAGCTTTCTTT	CSASDIGGKNLEAFF